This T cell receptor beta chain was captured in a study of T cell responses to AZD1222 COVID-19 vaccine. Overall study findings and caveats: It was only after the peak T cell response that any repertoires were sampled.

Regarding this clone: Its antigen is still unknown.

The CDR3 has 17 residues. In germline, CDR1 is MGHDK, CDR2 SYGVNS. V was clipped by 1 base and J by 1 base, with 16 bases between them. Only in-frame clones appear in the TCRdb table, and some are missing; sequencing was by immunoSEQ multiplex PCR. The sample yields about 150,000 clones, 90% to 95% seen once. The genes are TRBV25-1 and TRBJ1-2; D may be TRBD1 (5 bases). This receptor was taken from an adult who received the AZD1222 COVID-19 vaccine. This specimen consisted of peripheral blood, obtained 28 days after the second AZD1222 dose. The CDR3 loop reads CASSESPGMGGNYGYTF. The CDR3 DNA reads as TGTGCCAGCAGTGAATCCCCAGGGATGGGGGGTAACTATGGCTACACCTTC.